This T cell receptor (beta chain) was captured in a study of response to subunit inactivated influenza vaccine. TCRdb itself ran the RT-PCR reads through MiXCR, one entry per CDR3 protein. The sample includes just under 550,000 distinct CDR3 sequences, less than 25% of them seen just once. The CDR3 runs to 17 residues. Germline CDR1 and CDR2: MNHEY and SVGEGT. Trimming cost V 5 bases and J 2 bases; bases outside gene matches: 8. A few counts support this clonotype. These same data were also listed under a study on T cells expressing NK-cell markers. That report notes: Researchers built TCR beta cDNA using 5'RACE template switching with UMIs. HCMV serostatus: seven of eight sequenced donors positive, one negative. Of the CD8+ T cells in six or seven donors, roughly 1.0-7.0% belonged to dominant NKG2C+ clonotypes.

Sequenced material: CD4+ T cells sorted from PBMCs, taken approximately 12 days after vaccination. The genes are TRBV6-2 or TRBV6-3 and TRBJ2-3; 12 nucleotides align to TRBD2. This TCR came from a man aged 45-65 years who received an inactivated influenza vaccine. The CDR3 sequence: CASSLWTSGTYTDTQYF. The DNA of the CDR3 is TGTGCCAGCAGTCTTTGGACTAGCGGGACTTACACAGATACGCAGTATTTT.